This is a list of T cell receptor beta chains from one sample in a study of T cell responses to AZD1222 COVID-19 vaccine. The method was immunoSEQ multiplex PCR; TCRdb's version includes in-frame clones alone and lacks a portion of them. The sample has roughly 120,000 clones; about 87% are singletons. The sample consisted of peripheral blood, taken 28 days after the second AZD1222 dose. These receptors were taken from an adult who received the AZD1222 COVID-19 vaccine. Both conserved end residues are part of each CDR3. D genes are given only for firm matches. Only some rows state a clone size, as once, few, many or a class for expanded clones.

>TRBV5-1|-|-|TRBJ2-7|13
CASSLGGPYEQYF
TGCGCCAGCAGCTTAGGGGGACCCTACGAGCAGTACTTC
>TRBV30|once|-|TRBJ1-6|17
CAWSSTRVSSYNSPLHF
TGTGCCTGGAGTTCAACAAGGGTCAGCTCCTATAATTCACCCCTCCACTTT
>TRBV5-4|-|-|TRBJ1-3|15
CASSVGPLSGNTIYF
TGTGCCAGCAGCGTTGGACCCTTGTCGGGAAACACCATATATTTT
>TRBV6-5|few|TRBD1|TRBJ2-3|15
CASSQPGQGTDTQYF
TGTGCCAGCAGTCAGCCGGGACAGGGTACAGATACGCAGTATTTT
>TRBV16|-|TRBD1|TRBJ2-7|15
CASSQGTGGPYEQYF
TGTGCCAGCAGCCAGGGGACAGGGGGCCCCTACGAGCAGTACTTC
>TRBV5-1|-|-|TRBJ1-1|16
CASSLEGLGLNTEAFF
TGCGCCAGCAGCTTGGAGGGACTGGGGTTGAACACTGAAGCTTTCTTT
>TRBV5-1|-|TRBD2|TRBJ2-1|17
CASSGGSERERYNEQFF
TGCGCCAGCAGCGGAGGCTCGGAGCGGGAAAGATACAATGAGCAGTTCTTC
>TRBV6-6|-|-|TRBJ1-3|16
CASRSGYPNSGNTIYF
TGTGCCAGCCGTTCCGGGTACCCGAACTCTGGAAACACCATATATTTT
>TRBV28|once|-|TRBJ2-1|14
CASSLIPRRDEQFF
TGTGCCAGCAGTTTGATCCCCCGGCGCGATGAGCAGTTCTTC
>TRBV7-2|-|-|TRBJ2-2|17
CASSLESGARPPKELFF
TGTGCCAGCAGCTTAGAGTCTGGGGCCCGCCCCCCCAAGGAGCTGTTTTTT
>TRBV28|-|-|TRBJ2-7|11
CASSFEYEQYF
TGTGCCAGCAGTTTTGAGTACGAGCAGTACTTC
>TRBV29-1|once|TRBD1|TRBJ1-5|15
CSVDMGDRAGQPQHF
TGCAGCGTTGATATGGGGGACAGGGCAGGTCAGCCCCAGCATTTT
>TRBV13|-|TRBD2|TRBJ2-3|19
CASSPNRGLAGGLSDTQYF
TGTGCCAGCAGCCCCAACCGAGGACTAGCGGGGGGGCTCTCAGATACGCAGTATTTT
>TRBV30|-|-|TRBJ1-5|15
CAWSVRDRINQPQHF
TGTGCCTGGAGTGTACGTGACAGGATCAATCAGCCCCAGCATTTT
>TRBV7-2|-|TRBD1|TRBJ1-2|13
CASSLGRGGGYTF
TGTGCCAGCAGCTTAGGCAGGGGGGGTGGCTACACCTTC
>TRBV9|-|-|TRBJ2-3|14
CASTEGGAKNTQYF
TGTGCCAGCACCGAAGGGGGGGCCAAAAATACGCAGTATTTT
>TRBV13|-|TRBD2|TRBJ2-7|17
CASSSTPGLAGSDEQYF
TGTGCCAGCAGCTCGACCCCGGGACTAGCAGGGTCCGACGAGCAGTACTTC
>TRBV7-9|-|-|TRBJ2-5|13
CASSHWNGETQYF
TGTGCCAGCAGCCATTGGAATGGCGAGACCCAGTACTTC
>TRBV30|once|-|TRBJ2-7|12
CAWRGDSYEQYF
TGTGCCTGGCGGGGTGATTCCTACGAGCAGTACTTC
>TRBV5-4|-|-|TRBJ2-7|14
CASSLEDRRSEQYF
TGTGCCAGCAGCTTGGAGGACCGACGTAGCGAGCAGTACTTC
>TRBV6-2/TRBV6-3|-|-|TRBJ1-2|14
CASSYRGPNYGYTF
TGTGCCAGCAGTTACCGCGGACCTAACTATGGCTACACCTTC
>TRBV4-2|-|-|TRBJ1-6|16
CASSQVSAGLKSPLHF
TGTGCCAGCAGCCAAGTGTCTGCAGGGCTAAAGTCACCCCTCCACTTT
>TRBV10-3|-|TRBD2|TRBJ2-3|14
CAITAGGYTDTQYF
TGTGCCATCACAGCGGGGGGTTACACAGATACGCAGTATTTT
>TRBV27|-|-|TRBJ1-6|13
CASKDSLSSPLHF
TGTGCCAGCAAAGACAGTTTGTCTTCACCCCTCCACTTT
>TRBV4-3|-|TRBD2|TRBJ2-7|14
CASSQAGTTYEQYF
TGCGCCAGCAGCCAAGCCGGGACTACCTACGAGCAGTACTTC
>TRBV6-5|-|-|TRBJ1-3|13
CASKRAAGNTIYF
TGTGCCAGCAAGAGAGCAGCCGGAAACACCATATATTTT
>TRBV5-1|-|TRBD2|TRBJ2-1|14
CASSPGLAFNEQFF
TGCGCCAGCAGCCCCGGACTAGCCTTCAATGAGCAGTTCTTC
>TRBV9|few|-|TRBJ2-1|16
CASSVVPSLGNNEQFF
TGTGCCAGCAGCGTAGTCCCTAGCCTTGGGAACAATGAGCAGTTCTTC
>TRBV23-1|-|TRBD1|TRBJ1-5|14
CASSQTGNIQPQHF
TGCGCCAGCAGTCAGACAGGGAACATTCAGCCCCAGCATTTT
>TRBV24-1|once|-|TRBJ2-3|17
CATSGGDYRDLTDTQYF
TGTGCCACCAGTGGGGGGGACTACAGGGACCTCACAGATACGCAGTATTTT
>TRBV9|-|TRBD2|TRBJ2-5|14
CASSPRLAGGTQYF
TGTGCCAGCAGCCCCCGGCTAGCGGGGGGTACCCAGTACTTC
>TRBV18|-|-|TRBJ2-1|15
CASSPPGREPNEQFF
TGTGCCAGCTCACCACCGGGCAGGGAGCCCAATGAGCAGTTCTTC
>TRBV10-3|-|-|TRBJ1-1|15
CAISESRLSSAEAFF
TGTGCCATCAGTGAGTCTCGGTTGAGTAGCGCTGAAGCTTTCTTT
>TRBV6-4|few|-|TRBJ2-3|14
CASSDRAEADTQYF
TGTGCCAGCAGTGACCGGGCAGAGGCAGATACGCAGTATTTT
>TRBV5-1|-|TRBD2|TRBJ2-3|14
CASSSGGSTDTQYF
TGCGCCAGCAGCTCGGGGGGTTCCACAGATACGCAGTATTTT
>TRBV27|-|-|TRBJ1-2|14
CASSLSWGGYGYTF
TGTGCCAGCAGTTTATCCTGGGGGGGGTATGGCTACACCTTC
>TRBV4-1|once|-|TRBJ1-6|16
CASSQDGSSYNSPLHF
TGCGCCAGCAGCCAAGATGGGAGCTCCTATAATTCACCCCTCCACTTT
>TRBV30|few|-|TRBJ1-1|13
CAWSGQGIGEAFF
TGTGCCTGGAGTGGACAAGGAATCGGTGAAGCTTTCTTT
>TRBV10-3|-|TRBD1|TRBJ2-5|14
CAITPTGVQETQYF
TGTGCCATCACCCCGACAGGGGTTCAAGAGACCCAGTACTTC
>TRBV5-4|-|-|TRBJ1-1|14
CASSLGQMNTEAFF
TGTGCCAGCAGCTTGGGACAGATGAACACTGAAGCTTTCTTT
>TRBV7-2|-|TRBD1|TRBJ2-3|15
CASSSGTGVTDTQYF
TGTGCCAGCAGCTCGGGGACAGGGGTCACAGATACGCAGTATTTT
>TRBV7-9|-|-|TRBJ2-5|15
CASSSLAIGGETQYF
TGTGCCAGCAGCTCCCTAGCCATAGGAGGAGAGACCCAGTACTTC
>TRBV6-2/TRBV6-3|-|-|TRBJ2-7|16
CASSWTTGSLSYEQYF
TGTGCCAGCAGTTGGACGACAGGCTCCCTTTCCTACGAGCAGTACTTC
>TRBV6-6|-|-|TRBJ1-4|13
CASSYIGREELFF
TGTGCCAGCAGTTATATTGGAAGGGAGGAACTGTTTTTT
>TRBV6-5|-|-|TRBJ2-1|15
CASPQPGLFTNEQFF
TGTGCCAGCCCCCAACCGGGACTGTTTACCAATGAGCAGTTCTTC
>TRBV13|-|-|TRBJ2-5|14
CASSGGAPQETQYF
TGTGCCAGCAGTGGGGGGGCCCCGCAAGAGACCCAGTACTTC
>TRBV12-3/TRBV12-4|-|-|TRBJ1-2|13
CASSLGGTYGYTF
TGTGCCAGCAGTTTAGGGGGAACTTATGGCTACACCTTC
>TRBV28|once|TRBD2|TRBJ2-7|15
CASSLKTSGSSEQYF
TGTGCCAGCAGTTTAAAAACTAGCGGGAGTAGCGAGCAGTACTTC
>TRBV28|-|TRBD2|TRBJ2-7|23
CASSPNRVIAGLFDRRSSYEQYF
TGTGCCAGCAGTCCTAACCGGGTGATAGCGGGATTATTTGATCGTAGGTCCTCCTACGAGCAGTACTTC
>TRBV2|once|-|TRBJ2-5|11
CASSVLGTQYF
TGTGCCAGCAGCGTCCTAGGGACCCAGTACTTC
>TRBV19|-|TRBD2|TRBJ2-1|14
CASSIEAGGYEQFF
TGTGCCAGTAGTATAGAAGCGGGAGGGTACGAGCAGTTCTTC
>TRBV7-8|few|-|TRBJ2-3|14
CASSLVSDADTQYF
TGTGCCAGCAGCTTAGTTAGCGATGCAGATACGCAGTATTTT
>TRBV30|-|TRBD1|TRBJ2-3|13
CAWGDRAADTQYF
TGTGCCTGGGGGGACAGGGCTGCAGATACGCAGTATTTT
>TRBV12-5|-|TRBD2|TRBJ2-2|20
CASGFLLAGVENANTGELFF
TGTGCTAGTGGTTTCCTACTAGCGGGAGTCGAAAACGCGAACACCGGGGAGCTGTTTTTT
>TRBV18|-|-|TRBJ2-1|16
CASSPPGNRASNEQFF
TGTGCCAGCTCACCACCGGGGAACAGGGCTTCCAATGAGCAGTTCTTC